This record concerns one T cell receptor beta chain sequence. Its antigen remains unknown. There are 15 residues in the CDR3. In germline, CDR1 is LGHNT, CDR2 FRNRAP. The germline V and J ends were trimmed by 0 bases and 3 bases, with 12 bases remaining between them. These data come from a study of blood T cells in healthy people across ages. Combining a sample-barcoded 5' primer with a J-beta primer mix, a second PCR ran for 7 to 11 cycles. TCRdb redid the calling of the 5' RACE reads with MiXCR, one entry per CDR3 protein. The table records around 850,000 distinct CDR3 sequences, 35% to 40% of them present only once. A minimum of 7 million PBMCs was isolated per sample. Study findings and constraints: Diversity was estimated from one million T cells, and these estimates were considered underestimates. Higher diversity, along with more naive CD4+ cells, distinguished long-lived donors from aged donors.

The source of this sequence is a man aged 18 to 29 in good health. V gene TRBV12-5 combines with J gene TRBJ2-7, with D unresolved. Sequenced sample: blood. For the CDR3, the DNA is TGTGCTAGTGGTTTGGTGATGCAGGCCTACTACGAGCAGTACTTC. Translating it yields CASGLVMQAYYEQYF.